This T cell receptor (beta chain) was retrieved from a study of identical twins. The ends lost 5 bases at V and 6 bases at J; junction bases unmatched: 5. The CDR3 loop spans 16 amino acids. Only healthy Caucasians were enrolled as donors. Study results and limitations: The abundant beta clonotypes from cord blood had fewer insertions, and memory repertoires had none of this. Out-of-frame beta sequences exhibited a weaker degree of excess twin sharing.

cDNA carried unique molecular identifiers, and a universal primer site was added by template switching. TCRdb passed the 5' RACE reads through MiXCR, listing each CDR3 protein once. The data show some 570,000 distinct CDR3 sequences, 20% to 25% seen once. In regard to this clonotype: No antigen is known for it.

The same sample was also studied in work on yellow fever vaccine responses in identical twins.

The TCR was taken from a woman between 18 and 29 years old in good health. Sequencing was performed on CD4+ T cells sorted from blood. V gene TRBV12-3 or TRBV12-4 combines with J gene TRBJ2-1; 15 bases match TRBD2. Written as DNA, the CDR3 is TGTGCCAGCAGTCAAGGACTAGCGGGAGGGCCCAATGAGCAGTTCTTC. Translating gives CASSQGLAGGPNEQFF.